This entry lists 21 T cell receptor beta chains sequenced from one sample in a study of cytomegalovirus exposure and HLA in healthy donors. The primer mix had 60 Vbeta and 13 Jbeta primers. This table comes from immunoSEQ multiplex PCR, and its TCRdb copy is limited to in-frame clones, with some not included. The sample carries 170,000 or so clones, 80% to 90% recorded once. The sequenced sample was PBMCs. Receptor source: a woman under 30 in good health and CMV-seronegative.

CDR3 region: CASTSGVETQYF. The CDR3 DNA is TGTGCCAGTACTAGCGGGGTTGAGACCCAGTACTTC. The chain couples TRBV28 to TRBJ2-5; 10 positions agree with TRBD2. V trimming: 9 bases; J trimming: 5 bases; junction bases outside the gene matches: 3. Per germline, CDR1 MDHEN and CDR2 SYDVKM. The CDR3 extends over 12 amino acids.

CDR3 coding DNA: TGTGCCAGCAGCTTATTCCGAGAGTATGAAGATACGCAGTATTTT. It is translated as CASSLFREYEDTQYF. V and J are TRBV7-9 and TRBJ2-3; D not resolved. The V gene's germline CDR1 is SEHNR and CDR2 FQNEAQ (reference sequence). V was shortened by 2 bases and J by 5 bases, with 14 bases between the two germline ends. The length of the CDR3 is 15 residues.

The V call is TRBV6-1, the J call TRBJ2-1, with 12 bases matching TRBD2. Germline CDR1 MNHNS, CDR2 SASEGT. V lost 8 bases and J lost 5; bases outside the gene matches: 7. The CDR3 is 15 residues long. CDR3 sequence reads: CASARLAGEDNEQFF. CDR3 bases: TGTGCCAGCGCCAGACTAGCGGGAGAGGACAATGAGCAGTTCTTC.

The chain combines TRBV19 with TRBJ2-7, with TRBD1 as a possible D gene (6 bases). Germline V gives CDR1 LNHDA, CDR2 SQIVND (reference sequence). The CDR3 covers 15 residues. The V gene lost 5 bases and the J gene lost 0 bases, with 14 bases spanning the gap. Here the CDR3 DNA reads TGTGCCAGTAGTTCGGACAGCCAGACCTCCTACGAGCAGTACTTC. It encodes CASSSDSQTSYEQYF.

The chain combines TRBV7-6 with TRBJ1-3; D gene uncertain. CDR3 size: 13 residues. The germline CDR1 and CDR2 sequences are SGHVS and FNYEAQ. V lost 1 base, J lost 4 bases, and 5 bases lay in between. Here the CDR3 reads CASSLDMGNTIYF. CDR3 coding DNA: TGTGCCAGCAGCTTAGACATGGGAAACACCATATATTTT.

Concerning this clone itself: This likely comes from a read error, as the CDR3 has no conserved phenylalanine or tryptophan at its end. The chain carries TRBV2 and TRBJ1-1; D remains ambiguous. This CDR3 spans 12 amino acids. V lost 7 bases, J lost 1 base, and 7 bases lay in between. In germline, CDR1 is SNHLY, CDR2 FYNNEI. DNA of the CDR3: TGTGCCAGCAAGGCCAGGAACACTGAAGCTTTCCTT. Translation: CASKARNTEAFL.

Remarks on this clone: Germline is not matched at one junction end, which may reflect a read error. The sample has other DNA sequences that encode this CDR3 too. The chain has TRBV28 and TRBJ1-1; 9 bases agree with TRBD1. The CDR3 sequence is 14 residues long. CDR1 and CDR2 from the germline V gene are MDHEN and SYDVKM. The CDR3 is CASSTYRGRSEAFF. CDR3 DNA sequence: TGTGCTAGCAGTACCTACAGGGGGCGATCTGAAGCTTTCTTT. The full variable domain, in which reference TRBV28 and TRBJ1-1 provide the parts outside the CDR3, is DVKVTQSSRYLVKRTGEKVFLECVQDMDHENMFWYRQDPGLGLRLIYFSYDVKMKEKGDIPEGYSVSREKKERFSLILESASTNQTSMYLCASSTYRGRSEAFFGQGTRLTVV.

J is TRBJ1-1 and V is TRBV19; 11 bases are shared with TRBD1. Looked up from germline, CDR1 is LNHDA and CDR2 is SQIVND (reference sequence). This CDR3 is built from 13 residues. Trimming took 9 bases from V and 4 from J; bases not matched to a gene: 4. This CDR3 is CASRTGGITEAFF. The DNA for the CDR3 is TGTGCCAGCAGGACAGGGGGCATCACTGAAGCTTTCTTT.

The gene calls are TRBV6-5 and TRBJ2-5; no definite D call. The DNA matches TRBJ2-7 better at its end, which makes the J call doubtful. Per germline, CDR1 MNHEY and CDR2 SVGAGI. CDR3 length: 15 amino acids. Here the CDR3 DNA reads TGTGCCAGCAGTTATGCCGGCGACACCTCCTACGAGCAGTACTTC. It encodes CASSYAGDTSYEQYF.

V and J are TRBV10-3 and TRBJ2-5, with D possibly matching TRBD1 (5 bases). CDR1 is ENHRY, CDR2 SYGVKD, per germline. This CDR3 is built from 16 residues. The germline V and J ends were trimmed by 3 bases and 6 bases, with 20 bases remaining between them. DNA of the CDR3: TGTGCCATCAGTGAAGGCGCTTCGACCAAGGGGCAGACCCAGTACTTC. This encodes CAISEGASTKGQTQYF.

The chain combines TRBV2 with TRBJ2-7; D not resolved. Trimming took off 5 bases at V and 0 bases at J, with 14 bases between the two ends. Germline values: CDR1 SNHLY, CDR2 FYNNEI. CDR3 length: 15 amino acids. CDR3 coding DNA: TGTGCCAGCAGTCCCGGGTTTCTAAGCTCCTACGAGCAGTACTTC. It specifies CASSPGFLSSYEQYF.

This clone is a singleton in its sample. CDR3 sequence (DNA): TGTGCCAGCAGAGCAACCTCGGGGGGAGGGACAGATACGCAGTATTTT. Translating it yields CASRATSGGGTDTQYF. This sequence joins TRBV9 and TRBJ2-3, with TRBD2 identical over 7 bases. Germline values: CDR1 SGDLS, CDR2 YYNGEE. The CDR3 runs to 16 residues. Trimming cost V 5 bases and J 3 bases; bases outside gene matches: 12.

This clone came up a few times. The J gene is TRBJ1-1, the V gene TRBV5-4; D is undetermined. V lost 4 bases, J lost 7 bases, and 20 bases lay in between. The CDR3 has 15 residues. The V gene's germline CDR1 is SGHNT and CDR2 YYREEE (reference sequence). The CDR3 nucleotides read TGTGCCAGCAGCCGAAGAGAAGACGGGAGGGATGAAGCTTTCTTT. Translated, it gives CASSRREDGRDEAFF.

The chain has TRBV5-8 and TRBJ2-3; TRBD2 aligns across 14 bases. Trimming removed 4 bases from V and 6 bases from J; junction bases left unmatched: 7. Looked up from germline, CDR1 is SGHTS and CDR2 is YDEGEE. This CDR3 comprises 16 residues. This CDR3 reads CASSGRLAGGSDTQYF. The CDR3 coding sequence is TGTGCCAGCAGCGGTAGACTAGCGGGAGGGTCGGATACGCAGTATTTT.

This chain joins TRBV29-1 and TRBJ2-1, with a possible D match to TRBD2 (6 bases). This CDR3 has 12 residues. In germline, CDR1 is SQVTM, CDR2 ANQGSEA. The CDR3 sequence: CGARLGGNEQFF. The CDR3 DNA sequence: TGCGGCGCCCGGCTGGGGGGCAATGAGCAGTTCTTC.

This chain connects TRBV14 to TRBJ2-5; no reliable D call. The germline V gene has CDR1 SGHDN and CDR2 FVKESK. The germline V and J ends were trimmed by 6 bases and 1 base, with 9 bases remaining between them. This CDR3 spans 13 amino acids. CDR3: CASSLTVQETQYF. The CDR3 nucleotides read TGTGCCAGCAGTCTTACGGTCCAAGAGACCCAGTACTTC. Based on the CDR3 plus reference TRBV14 and TRBJ2-5, the full variable domain is EAGVTQFPSHSVIEKGQTVTLRCDPISGHDNLYWYRRVMGKEIKFLLHFVKESKQDESGMPNNRFLAERTGGTYSTLKVQPAELEDSGVYFCASSLTVQETQYFGPGTRLLVL.

V usage is TRBV6-1 and J usage is TRBJ1-2, with a possible D match to TRBD1 (6 bases). V shed 7 bases and J shed 8 bases, with 14 bases lying between them. The CDR3 extends over 12 amino acids. Germline CDR1 and CDR2: MNHNS and SASEGT. The CDR3 DNA is TGTGCCAGCAATAAACAGGGATTGGGCTACACCTTC. It translates to CASNKQGLGYTF.

J is TRBJ1-1 and V is TRBV18, with D uncertain. V gave up 2 bases and J gave up 4 bases, with 14 bases separating them. The germline V gene encodes CDR1 KGHSH and CDR2 LQKENI. The CDR3 sequence is 15 residues long. CDR3 DNA sequence: TGTGCCAGCTCACCAGCGACCTGGGCGGGCACTGAAGCTTTCTTT. Translated, it gives CASSPATWAGTEAFF. The complete variable domain, with remaining parts taken from reference TRBV18 and TRBJ1-1, reads NAGVMQNPRHLVRRRGQEARLRCSPMKGHSHVYWYRQLPEEGLKFMVYLQKENIIDESGMPKERFSAEFPKEGPSILRIQQVVRGDSAAYFCASSPATWAGTEAFFGQGTRLTVV.

This clone was seen a single time. The chain employs TRBV7-9 and TRBJ2-3; D perhaps matches TRBD1 (6 bases). This CDR3 is built from 15 residues. Looked up from germline, CDR1 is SEHNR and CDR2 is FQNEAQ (reference sequence). V lost 5 bases and J 4 bases, leaving 16 bases between the germline ends. DNA of the CDR3: TGTGCCAGCAGCCCGTACAGGGATGGACCAGATACGCAGTATTTT. It codes for CASSPYRDGPDTQYF. The full variable domain, in which reference TRBV7-9 and TRBJ2-3 provide the parts outside the CDR3, is DTGVSQNPRHKITKRGQNVTFRCDPISEHNRLYWYRQTLGQGPEFLTYFQNEAQLEKSRLLSDRFSAERPKGSFSTLEIQRTEQGDSAMYLCASSPYRDGPDTQYFGPGTRLTVL.

This clone has only one observation. The chain combines TRBV11-1 with TRBJ2-1, with 7 nucleotides matching TRBD1. Germline CDR1 reads SGHAT; CDR2 reads FQDESV (reference sequence). CDR3 length: 16 residues. With V trimmed by 3 bases and J by 4 bases, 9 bases remained unmatched. The CDR3 here is CASSFPGTVLYNEQFF. The DNA for the CDR3 is TGTGCCAGCAGCTTCCCGGGGACAGTTCTTTACAATGAGCAGTTCTTC.

J is TRBJ1-1 and V is TRBV7-2; 7 bases agree with TRBD1. The CDR3 is 13 residues long. With V trimmed by 5 bases and J by 8 bases, 8 bases remained unmatched. CDR1 and CDR2 from the germline V gene are SGHTA and FQGNSA. The CDR3 is CASSLGRGQEAFF. The CDR3 DNA reads TGTGCCAGCAGCCTAGGGAGGGGACAGGAAGCTTTCTTT.